The 24 T cell receptor beta chains below come from one sample, sequenced in a study of blood T cell repertoires in COVID-19. Produced via immunoSEQ multiplex PCR; TCRdb's table is partial and in-frame only. In the table there are fewer than 250,000 clones, approximately 80% of which are singletons. The sequenced material came from peripheral blood. Receptors were obtained from a woman aged 80 or older with COVID-19, enrolled during active disease.

The chain joins TRBV6-6 to TRBJ1-3; D is possibly TRBD1 (6 bases). Germline values: CDR1 MNHNY, CDR2 SVGAGI (reference sequence). V dropped 6 bases and J dropped 8 bases, with 14 bases sitting between them. The CDR3 loop spans 13 amino acids. CDR3 sequence: CASSDRMSDTIYF. The CDR3 DNA reads TGTGCCAGCAGCGACAGGATGTCGGACACCATATATTTT.

This rearrangement joins TRBV2 to TRBJ1-1, with TRBD1 identical over 9 bases. The trim removed 0 bases at V and 11 bases at J, leaving 7 bases unmatched. The CDR3 has 14 residues. Germline loops: CDR1 SNHLY, CDR2 FYNNEI. The CDR3 here is CASSEAGTGLLAFF. The DNA of the CDR3 is TGTGCCAGCAGTGAAGCGGGGACAGGGCTGTTGGCTTTCTTT.

The V call is TRBV9, the J call TRBJ2-1, with D possibly being TRBD1 (6 bases). Germline V CDR1 and CDR2: SGDLS, YYNGEE. V lost 4 bases, J lost 16 bases, and 30 bases lay in between. The CDR3 runs to 16 residues. CDR3 sequence reads: CASSPSVGVLDQGHFF. The CDR3, as DNA: TGTGCCAGCAGCCCAAGCGTAGGCGTTTTGGATCAGGGACATTTCTTC. The full variable domain, completed using reference TRBV9 and TRBJ2-1, is DSGVTQTPKHLITATGQRVTLRCSPRSGDLSVYWYQQSLDQGLQFLIQYYNGEERAKGNILERFSAQQFPDLHSELNLSSLELGDSALYFCASSPSVGVLDQGHFFGPGTRLTVL.

This chain uses TRBV2 with TRBJ1-5; D gene uncertain. Per germline, CDR1 SNHLY and CDR2 FYNNEI. The CDR3 is 15 amino acids. Deletions cut 1 base from V and 2 bases from J, with 9 bases between. This CDR3 is CASSEDLGGNQPQHF. CDR3 sequence (DNA): TGTGCCAGCAGTGAAGACCTCGGGGGCAATCAGCCCCAGCATTTT. Based on the CDR3 plus reference TRBV2 and TRBJ1-5, the full variable domain is EPEVTQTPSHQVTQMGQEVILRCVPISNHLYFYWYRQILGQKVEFLVSFYNNEISEKSEIFDDQFSVERPDGSNFTLKIRSTKLEDSAMYFCASSEDLGGNQPQHFGDGTRLSIL.

The chain combines TRBV19 with TRBJ1-5; D remains ambiguous. The CDR3 loop spans 15 amino acids. CDR1 is LNHDA and CDR2 is SQIVND in the germline V gene (reference sequence). V was clipped by 3 bases and J by 0 bases, with 9 bases between them. Here the CDR3 reads CASSILGFSNQPQHF. DNA for the CDR3: TGTGCCAGTAGTATCCTCGGGTTTAGCAATCAGCCCCAGCATTTT.

V usage is TRBV18 and J usage is TRBJ1-2, with a weak D call TRBD1 (5 bases). The length of the CDR3 is 14 residues. The V end lost 4 bases, the J end lost 8 bases, and 17 bases lay between the germline ends. CDR1 is KGHSH, CDR2 LQKENI, per germline. The chain's CDR3 is CASSLFQGFEGYTF. CDR3 in DNA: TGTGCCAGCTCACTCTTCCAGGGTTTCGAGGGCTACACCTTC.

V gene TRBV3-1 (or the pseudogene TRBV3-2) combines with J gene TRBJ1-5, with 7 positions matching TRBD1. This CDR3 spans 15 amino acids. Unmatched junction bases numbered 2, after V lost 3 bases and J lost 0 bases. The germline V gene encodes CDR1 LGHDT and CDR2 YNNKEL (reference sequence). This CDR3 is CASSHGTDSNQPQHF. The CDR3 region has the DNA TGTGCCAGCAGCCACGGGACAGATAGCAATCAGCCCCAGCATTTT.

This sequence joins TRBV18 and TRBJ1-6; 8 nucleotides align to TRBD1. Germline CDR1 and CDR2: KGHSH and LQKENI. Trimming at V came to 6 bases and at J to 6 bases, leaving 7 bases not matched to a gene. This CDR3 is 15 amino acids long. DNA of the CDR3: TGTGCCAGCTCTCAAGACAGGGGCCTTAATTCACCCCTCCACTTT. Its protein is CASSQDRGLNSPLHF.

This chain links TRBV7-2 with TRBJ2-1, with TRBD2 identical over 9 bases. Germline CDR1 and CDR2: SGHTA and FQGNSA. J gave up 3 bases and V 4 bases, and 4 bases lay outside the gene matches. There are 15 residues in the CDR3. CDR3 DNA: TGTGCCAGCAGCTCGGGACTAGCAGGCTACAATGAGCAGTTCTTC. Protein product: CASSSGLAGYNEQFF.

V gene TRBV2 combines with J gene TRBJ2-3; D is possibly TRBD1 (6 bases). Germline CDR1 and CDR2: SNHLY and FYNNEI. The CDR3 consists of 14 residues. V lost 8 bases, J lost 10 bases, and 22 bases lay in between. CDR3 in DNA: TGTGCCAGCTTTACCCCCGGGACATCCTCTTCGCAGTATTTT. It is translated as CASFTPGTSSSQYF.

This rearrangement joins TRBV5-4 to TRBJ2-7, with D perhaps TRBD2 (6 bases). Germline V gene lookup returns CDR1 SGHNT and CDR2 YYREEE (reference sequence). V was clipped by 1 base and J by 5 bases, with 10 bases between them. This CDR3 is built from 13 residues. The CDR3 DNA reads TGTGCCAGCAGCTTGTATGGGGGGAACGAGCAGTACTTC. Protein: CASSLYGGNEQYF.

The V call is TRBV24-1, the J call TRBJ1-1, with 11 bases identical to TRBD1. V shed 4 bases and J 2 bases; nucleotides not matched to a gene: 11. Germline V gene lookup returns CDR1 KGHDR and CDR2 SFDVKD. This CDR3 has 18 residues. The CDR3 bases are TGTGCCACCAGTGACTCAGGACAGGGGGCCGGTGGAAACACTGAAGCTTTCTTT. Its protein is CATSDSGQGAGGNTEAFF.

The V call is TRBV30, the J call TRBJ2-1; 8 bases agree with TRBD2. J lost 4 bases, V lost 1 base, and 3 bases had no gene match. This CDR3 has 14 residues. From germline, CDR1 is GTSNPN and CDR2 SVGIG (reference sequence). The CDR3 nucleotides are TGTGCCTGGAGTGGTAGCGGGGCTTACAATGAGCAGTTCTTC. Its translation is CAWSGSGAYNEQFF. The full variable domain, in which reference TRBV30 and TRBJ2-1 provide the parts outside the CDR3, is SQTIHQWPATLVQPVGSPLSLECTVEGTSNPNLYWYRQAAGRGLQLLFYSVGIGQISSEVPQNLSASRPQDRQFILSSKKLLLSDSGFYLCAWSGSGAYNEQFFGPGTRLTVL.

This clone was seen a single time. The chain joins TRBV5-4 to TRBJ1-1; TRBD1 matches 9 bases. This CDR3 has 17 amino acids. CDR1 SGHNT and CDR2 YYREEE come from the germline V gene (reference sequence). The V gene end was trimmed by 4 bases and the J gene end by 3 bases; junction bases not matched to a gene: 13. The CDR3 bases are TGTGCCAGCAGCCCGTCACAGGGGGCGATTCAGTACACTGAAGCTTTCTTT. Its protein is CASSPSQGAIQYTEAFF.

The chain is built from TRBV4-1 and TRBJ1-5, with D hard to call. Germline lookup yields CDR1 MGHRA and CDR2 YSYEKL. The CDR3 runs 15 residues. Trimming stripped 0 bases from V and 2 bases from J, with 8 bases between. The CDR3 DNA is TGCGCCAGCAGCCAAGAGTACCAGGGCAATCAGCCCCAGCATTTT. It specifies CASSQEYQGNQPQHF.

J is TRBJ2-1 and V is TRBV18; the D is unclear. CDR3 size: 15 residues. The V end was cut by 0 bases, the J end by 5 bases, with 11 bases between. Germline CDR1 is KGHSH and CDR2 is LQKENI. CDR3 sequence reads: CASSPPARRDNEQFF. The CDR3 coding sequence is TGTGCCAGCTCACCACCAGCGCGCCGAGACAATGAGCAGTTCTTC.

To note about this clone: In the same sample, other DNA sequences code for this CDR3. This rearrangement joins TRBV6-5 to TRBJ1-2; a possible D gene is TRBD1 (6 bases). Trimming took 0 bases from V and 4 from J, leaving 9 bases between them. Per germline, CDR1 MNHEY and CDR2 SVGAGI. The CDR3 runs to 14 residues. CDR3 sequence: CASSYSRRGYGYTF. In nucleotides, the CDR3 is TGTGCCAGCAGTTACTCGCGCAGGGGCTATGGCTACACCTTC.

The chain combines TRBV4-2 with TRBJ1-1; 7 nucleotides agree with TRBD1. This CDR3 is 15 amino acids long. V dropped 4 bases and J dropped 2; count of bases not matched to a gene: 7. The germline V gene has CDR1 LGHNA and CDR2 YNFKEQ. The CDR3, as DNA: TGTGCCAGCAGCCCGGGCGGGACAGCCAACACTGAAGCTTTCTTT. This sequence encodes CASSPGGTANTEAFF.

This clone has only one observation. The V call is TRBV6-6, the J call TRBJ1-5; possibly TRBD1 for D (5 bases). The germline V gene encodes CDR1 MNHNY and CDR2 SVGAGI (reference sequence). The length of the CDR3 is 15 residues. With 0 bases removed from V and 0 bases from J, the gap between germline ends came to 6 bases. The CDR3 protein is CASSYSGDSNQPQHF. CDR3 DNA: TGTGCCAGCAGTTACTCAGGGGATAGCAATCAGCCCCAGCATTTT.

V usage is TRBV18 and J usage is TRBJ1-2, with TRBD1 as a possible D gene (6 bases). The CDR3 extends over 13 amino acids. In germline, CDR1 is KGHSH, CDR2 LQKENI. The germline V and J ends were trimmed by 2 bases and 3 bases, with 7 bases remaining between them. The CDR3 DNA follows: TGTGCCAGCTCACCATCAGGGGACTATGGCTACACCTTC. Its protein product is CASSPSGDYGYTF.

The V and J genes are TRBV11-1 and TRBJ2-7; tentatively, D is TRBD1 (6 bases). The CDR3 totals 15 residues. In germline, CDR1 is SGHAT, CDR2 FQDESV (reference sequence). The V gene lost 2 bases and the J gene lost 2 bases, with 13 bases spanning the gap. CDR3 in amino acids: CASSLNQGNAYEQYF. The CDR3 nucleotides are TGTGCCAGCAGCTTAAATCAGGGGAACGCCTACGAGCAGTACTTC.

The genes are TRBV6-5 and TRBJ1-2, with 7 nucleotides matching TRBD1. Germline values: CDR1 MNHEY, CDR2 SVGAGI. The CDR3 covers 13 residues. Unmatched junction bases numbered 8, after V lost 6 bases and J lost 7 bases. The DNA for the CDR3 is TGTGCCAGCAGAGGAGGGGGCACCATTGGCTACACCTTC. Translation gives CASRGGGTIGYTF.

V and J are TRBV11-2 and TRBJ2-2, with unresolved D. Per germline, CDR1 SGHAT and CDR2 FQNNGV. The CDR3 is 15 residues long. Trimming left V 2 bases short and J 5 bases short, with 12 bases between. The CDR3 DNA sequence: TGTGCCAGCAGCTTATTGAGGCTTGGGACCGGGGAGCTGTTTTTT. Translation gives CASSLLRLGTGELFF.

The chain links TRBV4-1 to TRBJ1-6; 7 positions agree with TRBD1. The germline V gene encodes CDR1 MGHRA and CDR2 YSYEKL. The junction had 8 bases not matched to a gene; V was cut back by 2 bases and J by 7 bases. The CDR3 is 16 amino acids. CDR3 sequence (DNA): TGCGCCAGCAGCCAACAGCCGGGACAGCAGAATTCACCCCTCCACTTT. This sequence encodes CASSQQPGQQNSPLHF.